Reported below is one TCR beta chain. Sequencing used immunoSEQ multiplex PCR; TCRdb keeps in-frame clones, though not all of them. The table lists roughly 80,000 clones, around 80% of them singletons, with approximately 7% in the top ten. The germline gives CDR1 SGHAT, CDR2 FQNNGV. The CDR3 runs to 15 residues. Trimming removed 5 bases at V and 2 bases at J, with 12 bases between. This specimen belongs to a study of OX40 agonist ivuxolimab in advanced cancers. V usage is TRBV11-2 and J usage is TRBJ2-2; the D is unclear. The specimen was CD4+ or CD8+ T cells sorted from blood, collected in a trial of the OX40 agonist ivuxolimab. This sequence originates from an adult with an advanced solid tumor such as melanoma, head and neck, liver or kidney cancer. The CDR3 DNA reads TGTGCCAGCAGCGCACTCCCGGCTAACACCGGGGAGCTGTTTTTT. Its translation is CASSALPANTGELFF.